A single T cell receptor (beta chain) is shown here with its context. The data were obtained in a study of T cell repertoires in cytomegalovirus infection. Germline V gene data show CDR1 as SGHRS and CDR2 as YFSETQ. V gave up 1 base and J gave up 6 bases; unmatched junction bases: 6. This CDR3 has 15 residues. Via MiXCR, TCRdb re-called the reads, giving one row per CDR3 protein. The table records 300,000 to 450,000 distinct CDR3 sequences, around 18% of them present only once. This receptor was obtained from a human donor in good health (CMV status not recorded). Some clones in this sample may be carry-over from other donors' samples. Sequenced: PBMCs. J is TRBJ2-1 and V is TRBV5-1; TRBD1 matches at 8 bases. In DNA, the CDR3 is TGCGCCAGCAGCTTGATGGACAGGGTTACCAATGAGCAGTTCTTC. As protein: CASSLMDRVTNEQFF.